This T cell receptor beta chain was captured by sequencing in a study of blood T cell repertoires in COVID-19. Study in general: Acute and convalescent COVID-19 samples came from the United States, Italy and Spain. T cells, B-cell-depleted T cells, or PBMCs supplied cDNA or gDNA.

Profiling relied on immunoSEQ multiplex PCR, and the TCRdb table lists in-frame clones only, not all of them. The sample lists some 200,000 clones; 85% to 95% were seen once. Patients from Seattle were sampled longitudinally, starting during active infection. The CDR3 has 13 amino acids. Between the trimmed V and J ends, which lost 7 bases and 3 bases, there was a span of 10 bases. This TCR came from a man aged 25-45 years with COVID-19, enrolled during active disease. The rearrangement links TRBV12-3 or TRBV12-4 to TRBJ1-3; TRBD1 is a possible D gene (6 bases). Specimen: peripheral blood. CDR3 sequence: CASKTGNGNTIYF. The DNA of the CDR3 is TGTGCCAGCAAAACAGGGAATGGAAACACCATATATTTT.